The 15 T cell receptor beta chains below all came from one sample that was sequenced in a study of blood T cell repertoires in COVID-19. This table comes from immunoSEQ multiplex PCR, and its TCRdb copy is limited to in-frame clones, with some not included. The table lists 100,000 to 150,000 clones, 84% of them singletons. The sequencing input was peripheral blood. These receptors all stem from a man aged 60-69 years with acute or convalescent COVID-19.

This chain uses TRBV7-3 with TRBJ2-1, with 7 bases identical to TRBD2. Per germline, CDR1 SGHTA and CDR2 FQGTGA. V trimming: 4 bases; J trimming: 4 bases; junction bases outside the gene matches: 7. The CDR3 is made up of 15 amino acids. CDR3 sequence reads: CASSSVGGGYNEQFF. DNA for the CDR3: TGTGCCAGCAGCTCCGTGGGCGGGGGTTACAATGAGCAGTTCTTC.

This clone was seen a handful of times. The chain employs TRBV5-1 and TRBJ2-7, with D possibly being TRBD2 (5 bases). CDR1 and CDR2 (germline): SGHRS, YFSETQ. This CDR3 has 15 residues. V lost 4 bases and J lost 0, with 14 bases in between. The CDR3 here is CASSHRERPSYEQYF. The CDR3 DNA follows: TGCGCCAGCAGCCACCGGGAACGACCCTCCTACGAGCAGTACTTC. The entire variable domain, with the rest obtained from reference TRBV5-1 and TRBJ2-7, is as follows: KAGVTQTPRYLIKTRGQQVTLSCSPISGHRSVSWYQQTPGQGLQFLFEYFSETQRNKGNFPGRFSGRQFSNSRSEMNVSTLELGDSALYLCASSHRERPSYEQYFGPGTRLTVT.

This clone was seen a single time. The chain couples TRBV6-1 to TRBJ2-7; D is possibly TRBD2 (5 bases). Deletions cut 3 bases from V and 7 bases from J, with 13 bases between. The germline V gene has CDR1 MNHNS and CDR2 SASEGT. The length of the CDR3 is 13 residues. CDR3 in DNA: TGTGCCAGCAGTGATCAATGGAGGTATGAGCAGTACTTC. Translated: CASSDQWRYEQYF.

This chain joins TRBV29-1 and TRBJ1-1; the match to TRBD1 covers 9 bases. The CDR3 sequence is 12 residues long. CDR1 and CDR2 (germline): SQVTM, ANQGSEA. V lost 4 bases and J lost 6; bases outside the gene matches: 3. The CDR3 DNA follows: TGCAGCGTTGGAAGACAGGGGGCTGAAGCTTTCTTT. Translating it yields CSVGRQGAEAFF.

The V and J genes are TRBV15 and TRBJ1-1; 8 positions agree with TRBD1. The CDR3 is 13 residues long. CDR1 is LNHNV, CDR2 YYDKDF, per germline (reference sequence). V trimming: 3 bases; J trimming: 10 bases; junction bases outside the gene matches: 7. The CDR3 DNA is TGTGCCACCAGCAGTATGTCAGGGGGCCGAGCTTTCTTT. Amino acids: CATSSMSGGRAFF.

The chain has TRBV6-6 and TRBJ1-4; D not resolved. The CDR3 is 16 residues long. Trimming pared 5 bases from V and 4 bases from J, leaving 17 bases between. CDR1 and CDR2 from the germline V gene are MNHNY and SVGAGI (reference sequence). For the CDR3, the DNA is TGTGCCAGCAGTCGACGGCCACGAGGGAATAATGAAAAACTGTTTTTT. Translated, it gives CASSRRPRGNNEKLFF.

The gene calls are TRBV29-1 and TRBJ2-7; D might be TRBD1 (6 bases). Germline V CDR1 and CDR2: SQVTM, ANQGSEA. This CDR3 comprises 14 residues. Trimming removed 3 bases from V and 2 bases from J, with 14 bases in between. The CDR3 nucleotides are TGCAGCGTTGAGGATCCGGGACACCCCTACGAGCAGTACTTC. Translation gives CSVEDPGHPYEQYF.

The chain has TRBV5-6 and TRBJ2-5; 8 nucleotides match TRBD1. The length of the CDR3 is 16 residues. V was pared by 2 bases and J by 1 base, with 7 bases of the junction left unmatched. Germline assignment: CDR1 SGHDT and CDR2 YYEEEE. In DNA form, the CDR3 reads TGTGCCAGCAGCTTCAGGACAGGGCCTCTCCAAGAGACCCAGTACTTC. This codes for CASSFRTGPLQETQYF.

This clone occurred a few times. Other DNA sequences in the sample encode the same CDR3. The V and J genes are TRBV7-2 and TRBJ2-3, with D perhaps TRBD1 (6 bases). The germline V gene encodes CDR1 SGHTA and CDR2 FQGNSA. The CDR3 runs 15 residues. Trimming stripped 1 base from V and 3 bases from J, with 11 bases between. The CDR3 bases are TGTGCCAGCAGCTTAGATAGGGGGAAGACAGATACGCAGTATTTT. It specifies CASSLDRGKTDTQYF.

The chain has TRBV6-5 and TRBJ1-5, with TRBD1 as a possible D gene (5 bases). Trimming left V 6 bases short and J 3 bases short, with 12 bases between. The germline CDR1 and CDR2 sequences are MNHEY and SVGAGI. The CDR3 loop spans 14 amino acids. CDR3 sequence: CASSTGGPNQPQHF. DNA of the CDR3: TGTGCCAGCAGCACGGGGGGTCCCAATCAGCCCCAGCATTTT.

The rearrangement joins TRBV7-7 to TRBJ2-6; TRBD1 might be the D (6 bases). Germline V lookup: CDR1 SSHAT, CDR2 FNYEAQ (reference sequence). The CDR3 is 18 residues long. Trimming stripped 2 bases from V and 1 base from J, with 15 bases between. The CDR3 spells CASSLKTGLLSGANVLTF. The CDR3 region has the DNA TGTGCCAGCAGCTTAAAAACAGGGCTATTATCTGGGGCCAACGTCCTGACTTTC.

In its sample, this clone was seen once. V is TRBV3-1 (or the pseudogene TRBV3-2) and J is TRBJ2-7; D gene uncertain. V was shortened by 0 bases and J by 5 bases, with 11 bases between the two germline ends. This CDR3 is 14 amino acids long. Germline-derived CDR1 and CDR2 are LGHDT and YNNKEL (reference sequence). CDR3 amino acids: CASSQDPQKNEQYF. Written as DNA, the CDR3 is TGTGCCAGCAGCCAAGATCCCCAGAAAAACGAGCAGTACTTC.

The CDR3 DNA is TGCAGCGCTGGGGGGAGGGCGAACACTGAAGCTTTCTTT. Residues: CSAGGRANTEAFF. The chain has TRBV29-1 and TRBJ1-1; possibly TRBD1 for D (5 bases). Trimming took 7 bases from V and 1 from J, leaving 13 bases between them. Germline V gene data show CDR1 as SQVTM and CDR2 as ANQGSEA. The CDR3 loop spans 13 amino acids.

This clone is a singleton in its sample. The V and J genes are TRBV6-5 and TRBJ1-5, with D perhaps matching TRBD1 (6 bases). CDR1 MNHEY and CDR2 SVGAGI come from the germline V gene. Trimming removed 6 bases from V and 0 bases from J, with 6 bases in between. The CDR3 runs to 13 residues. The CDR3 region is CASRQGSNQPQHF. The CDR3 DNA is TGTGCCAGCAGACAGGGTAGCAATCAGCCCCAGCATTTT.

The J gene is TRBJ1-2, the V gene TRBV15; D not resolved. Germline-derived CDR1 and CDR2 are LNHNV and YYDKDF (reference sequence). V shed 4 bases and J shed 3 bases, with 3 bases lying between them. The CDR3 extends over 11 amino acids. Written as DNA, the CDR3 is TGTGCCACCAGCACAGACTATGGCTACACCTTC. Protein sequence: CATSTDYGYTF.